This T cell receptor beta chain was sequenced in a study of T cells in Graves' hyperthyroidism and ophthalmopathy (dated by TCRdb to about 2019). In the study overall: Peripheral blood samples were taken at initial diagnosis, before any treatment was given. TCR V-J signatures able to tell the groups apart were searched for in a discovery cohort of 90 to 100 patients, of whom fewer than 45 had Graves' ophthalmopathy and around 58 had stable Graves' hyperthyroidism. Prospective prediction of ophthalmopathy was tested in an independent validation cohort of some 19 hyperthyroidism patients and around 16 patients who later progressed to ophthalmopathy. The approximately 98 discovery patients were randomly divided into training and test sets at a 7:3 ratio. In about 6 Graves' hyperthyroidism patients, the study also compared T-cell repertoires from thyroid tissue with T-cell repertoires from blood. After blood sampling, hyperthyroidism patients were treated with methimazole at a starting dose of 30 mg daily, and ophthalmopathy patients were treated with high-dose intravenous methylprednisolone. The paper describes TCR Vbeta CDR3 sequencing of 135 peripheral blood samples, made up of roughly 40 ophthalmopathy patients, around 78 hyperthyroidism patients and about 17 progressor patients. Broad study findings and their caveats: Most expanded thyroid clonotypes (frequency above 0.001) were also found in blood, which suggests that blood repertoires may mirror thyroid immune responses. In validation, the model predicted progression to ophthalmopathy with approximately 70% sensitivity and roughly 75% specificity, a median of 6.5 months before onset. No statistical method was used to set the sample size in advance, and investigators knew the group allocation. In cross-validation, a model built on a 13 V-J signature told ophthalmopathy apart from stable hyperthyroidism with less than 90% sensitivity and about 81% specificity, and in testing the same model reached 80%/75%.

A word on this clonotype: It lacks a known antigen. No base-level quality is on record; no much larger clone is a single base apart.

The TCR beta CDR3 regions were amplified from the RNA transcripts. For the first round of RT-PCR on the TCR CDR3, the HTBI primer set was used together with the Qiagen OneStep RT-PCR kit. A second multiplex PCR round built the libraries, followed by size selection and purification. Paired-end sequencing of the libraries was performed with 100 bp reads on an Illumina HiSeq2000. The original methods were these. SOAPnuke was used to process the raw data, removing reads that contained adapters or uncalled bases, had a mean Phred below 15, or lacked an exact match to the constant primer or identifier. High-quality paired reads were merged using COPE v1.2.5, and each unique nucleotide sequence was defined as a clonotype. MiTCR v1.1 was used to align clonotypes to the IMGT TRBV, TRBD and TRBJ reference segments. The analysis was restricted to V-J combinations with a frequency above 0.0001, which together covered 99% to 99.2% of the repertoires. A TCS score was defined as the ratio between F50 (clonal expansion) and ExV (chaos), using BLOSUM62-based TCRdist between CDR3 peptides within each V-J. Welch's t-statistics and random forest reduced just over 500 V-J features to roughly 13, which were used in a naive Bayes classifier (R e1071). The raw public data were reprocessed by TCRdb itself: fastp quality trimming at Q25, MiXCR clonotype calling, in-frame beta chains only. When rows share a CDR3 protein, they turn into one entry using the most common DNA and genes. TCRdb, not the authors, supplied the V and J calls. This sample gives roughly 380,000 distinct CDR3 sequences in total; roughly 14% of them show up just once. In total, the top ten clones hold less than 25% of the sample.

The CDR3 numbers 15 residues from cysteine through phenylalanine. CDR3 DNA is the only sequence kept; it has 45 bases, read in frame from the first base. Sequences PRHDT (CDR1) and FYEKMQ (CDR2) are obtained from the germline V gene (reference sequence). Unmatched junction bases come to 4, with V trimmed by 5 bases and J by 3 bases. Hyperthyroidism patients were newly diagnosed, had a disease duration of under 2 months, and were aged 18 to 65 years. Any patient with an uncontrolled infection, another autoimmune disease, pregnancy or lactation was excluded. Diagnoses relied on clinical symptoms, serum thyroxine and TRAb, thyroid ultrasound and orbital computed tomography. Blood from progressor patients was drawn when they were first diagnosed with hyperthyroidism, before any ophthalmopathy symptoms appeared. Ficoll-Paque density gradient centrifugation was used to isolate PBMCs from approximately 10 ml of fresh peripheral blood. Progressor patients were first diagnosed with Graves' hyperthyroidism and then developed ophthalmopathy during follow-up. Total RNA was extracted using Trizol reagent, and RNA quality was assessed on an Agilent 2100 Bioanalyzer.

The receptor was derived from a man between 25 and 39 years old with Graves' hyperthyroidism that later progressed to Graves' ophthalmopathy. The sample taken for sequencing was blood. The chain is made from TRBV13 and TRBJ2-1; 10 junctional bases match TRBD1. In nucleotide form, the sequence is TGTGCCAGCAGCGGCCGGGACAGGGGCTACAATGAGCAGTTCTTC. Protein translation: CASSGRDRGYNEQFF.